This TCR beta chain was identified during a study of T-cell reconstitution after alpha-beta-depleted transplantation in children. The TCRbeta library incorporated unique molecular identifiers. TCRdb reanalysed the PCR reads using MiXCR and keeps one entry per CDR3 protein. This sample yields hundreds of thousands of distinct CDR3 sequences, of which roughly 13% are seen a single time; 2% to 2.5% belongs to the top ten. The CDR3 has 18 amino acids. CDR1 and CDR2 (germline): MNHNS, SASEGT. Trimming took 4 bases from V and 3 from J; bases not matched to a gene: 18. This clonotype was counted only a few times.

The specimen was PBMCs, mostly from graft donor cells, collected 360 days after TCRalphabeta/CD19-depleted stem cell transplant. The TCR comes from a male patient aged 10 to 17 who had a stem cell transplant for acute myeloid leukemia, so the T cells may come from the graft donor. The chain carries TRBV6-1 and TRBJ2-7; 7 bases fit TRBD2. The CDR3 here is CASSVRGNTLLGGYEQYF. CDR3 DNA: TGTGCCAGCAGTGTGCGGGGGAACACTCTACTGGGGGGCTACGAGCAGTACTTC.